This T cell receptor beta chain was recovered during a study of blood T cell repertoires in COVID-19. Overall study context: Sites in the United States, Italy and Spain provided acute and convalescent COVID-19 samples. In each case, the material was cDNA or gDNA derived from T cells, B-cell-depleted T cells, or PBMCs.

Per the original methods: Amplified reference gene primers provided the basis for estimating nucleated cell counts. Measured with immunoSEQ multiplex PCR; TCRdb has only the in-frame clones, and not every one. The DNA gave D and trimming, while V, J and clone size come from that table. The table shows more than 150,000 clones, with 84% occurring only once. The CDR3 sequence is 15 residues long. Germline-derived CDR1 and CDR2 are LNHDA and SQIVND (reference sequence). J lost 1 base, V lost 7 bases, and 7 bases had no gene match. The material sequenced was peripheral blood. V usage is TRBV19 and J usage is TRBJ1-5; 7 positions agree with TRBD1. The clonotype was recovered from a man aged 30 to 45 with active or convalescent COVID-19. As DNA, the CDR3 is TGTGCCAGTACAACCACGGACAGGAGCAATCAGCCCCAGCATTTT. Amino acid sequence: CASTTTDRSNQPQHF.